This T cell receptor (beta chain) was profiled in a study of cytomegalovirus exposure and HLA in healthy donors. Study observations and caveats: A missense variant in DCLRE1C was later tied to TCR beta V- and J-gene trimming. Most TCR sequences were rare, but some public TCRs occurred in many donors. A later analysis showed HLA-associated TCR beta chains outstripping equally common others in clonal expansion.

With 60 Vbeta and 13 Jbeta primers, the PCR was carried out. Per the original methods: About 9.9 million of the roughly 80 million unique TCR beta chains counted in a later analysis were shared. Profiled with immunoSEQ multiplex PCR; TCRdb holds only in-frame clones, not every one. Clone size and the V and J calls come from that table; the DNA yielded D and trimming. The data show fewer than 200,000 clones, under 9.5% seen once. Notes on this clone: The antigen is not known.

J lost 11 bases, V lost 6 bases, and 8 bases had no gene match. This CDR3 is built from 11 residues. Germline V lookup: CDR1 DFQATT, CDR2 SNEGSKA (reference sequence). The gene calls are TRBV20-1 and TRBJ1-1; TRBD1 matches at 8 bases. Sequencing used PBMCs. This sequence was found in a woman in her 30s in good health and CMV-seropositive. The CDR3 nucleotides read TGCAGTGCGCCAAACAGGGGGAAGGCTTTCTTT. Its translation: CSAPNRGKAFF.